The TCR beta chain under discussion was sequenced for a study of OX40 agonist ivuxolimab in advanced cancers. Across the whole study: Among those enrolled, mean age was around 60 years (range roughly 20 to 85) and about 79% were male.

Study-wide points: Clonal expansion was seen in CD4+ and CD8+ blood T cells by week 6 at 0.1 to 3.0 mg/kg.

TCRdb's copy holds only in-frame clones and misses some; the assay was immunoSEQ multiplex PCR. This sample has roughly 62,000 clones, with approximately 81% found just once. With respect to this clone: Its antigen is not identified.

The receptor was derived from an adult with an advanced solid tumor such as melanoma, head and neck, liver or kidney cancer. The sample here was CD4+ or CD8+ T cells sorted from blood, taken in a trial of the OX40 agonist ivuxolimab.

This CDR3 is CASSQDRTENTDTQYF. The DNA for the CDR3 is TGCGCCAGCAGCCAAGATAGAACAGAGAACACAGATACGCAGTATTTT. This chain joins TRBV4-1 and TRBJ2-3; D uncertain. Trimming left V 0 bases short and J 2 bases short, with 12 bases between. Germline CDR1 MGHRA, CDR2 YSYEKL. The CDR3 is 16 residues long.